This T cell receptor beta chain came from a study of blood T cell repertoires in COVID-19. This clone was counted only a few times. Only in-frame clones appear in the TCRdb table, and some are missing; sequencing was by immunoSEQ multiplex PCR. Of about 64,000 clones in the sample, about 88% were seen once. V lost 2 bases, J lost 4 bases, and 23 bases lay in between. The CDR3 is 19 residues long. The germline gives CDR1 LNHDA, CDR2 SQIVND (reference sequence). Two negative PCRs, clearance, or symptom resolution were required of recovered Cohort 3 donors. Sequenced sample: PBMCs or T cells enriched from blood (not recorded which). The chain has TRBV19 and TRBJ2-2, with D possibly matching TRBD1 (5 bases). The sequence was collected from a woman aged 40 to 49 who had recovered from COVID-19. In nucleotides, the CDR3 is TGTGCCAGTAGTATAACCCGGGCCTTAGGCCAGGGTGGCACCGGGGAGCTGTTTTTT. This codes for CASSITRALGQGGTGELFF.